This T cell receptor (beta chain) was found in a study of T cell responses to AZD1222 COVID-19 vaccine. Study findings and constraints: Spike-spanning, vaccine-associated CD4 TCRs were dominant at 160-218 and 743-854. Spike-specific TCR breadth and depth both grew after two AZD1222 doses.

As to this clone: Its antigen remains unknown.

Using immunoSEQ multiplex PCR, the repertoire was profiled, and TCRdb retains in-frame clones only, with some absent. This sample has approximately 150,000 clones; around 89% occur once, and the top ten carry approximately 4.5%. Germline V gene sequence: CDR1 SNHLY, CDR2 FYNNEI. V shed 9 bases, J shed 9 bases, and the junction held 19 bases outside the gene matches. The CDR3 runs 16 residues. The chain uses TRBV2 and TRBJ2-1, with 8 nucleotides matching TRBD2. The sample here was peripheral blood, taken 28 days after the second AZD1222 dose. The TCR was taken from an adult who received the AZD1222 COVID-19 vaccine. In DNA, the CDR3 is TGTGCCAGTTATACGGGGGGGCCGCTCCATAATGTTGAGCAGTTCTTC. Translated: CASYTGGPLHNVEQFF. The whole variable domain, filled in from reference TRBV2 and TRBJ2-1, reads EPEVTQTPSHQVTQMGQEVILRCVPISNHLYFYWYRQILGQKVEFLVSFYNNEISEKSEIFDDQFSVERPDGSNFTLKIRSTKLEDSAMYFCASYTGGPLHNVEQFFGPGTRLTVL.